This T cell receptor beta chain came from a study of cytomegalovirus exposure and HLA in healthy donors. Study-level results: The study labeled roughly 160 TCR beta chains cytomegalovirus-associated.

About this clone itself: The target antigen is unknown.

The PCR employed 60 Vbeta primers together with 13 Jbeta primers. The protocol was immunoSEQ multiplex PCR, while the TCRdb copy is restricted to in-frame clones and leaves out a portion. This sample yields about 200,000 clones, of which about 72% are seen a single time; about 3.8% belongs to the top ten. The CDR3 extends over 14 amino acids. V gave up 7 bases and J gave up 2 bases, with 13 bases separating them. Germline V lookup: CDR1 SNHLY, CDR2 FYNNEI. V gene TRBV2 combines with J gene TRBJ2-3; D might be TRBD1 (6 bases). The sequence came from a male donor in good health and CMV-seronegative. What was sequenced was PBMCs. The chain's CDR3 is CASTRGQITDTQYF. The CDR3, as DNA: TGTGCCAGCACCAGAGGACAGATCACAGATACGCAGTATTTT. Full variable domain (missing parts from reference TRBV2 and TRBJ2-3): EPEVTQTPSHQVTQMGQEVILRCVPISNHLYFYWYRQILGQKVEFLVSFYNNEISEKSEIFDDQFSVERPDGSNFTLKIRSTKLEDSAMYFCASTRGQITDTQYFGPGTRLTVL.